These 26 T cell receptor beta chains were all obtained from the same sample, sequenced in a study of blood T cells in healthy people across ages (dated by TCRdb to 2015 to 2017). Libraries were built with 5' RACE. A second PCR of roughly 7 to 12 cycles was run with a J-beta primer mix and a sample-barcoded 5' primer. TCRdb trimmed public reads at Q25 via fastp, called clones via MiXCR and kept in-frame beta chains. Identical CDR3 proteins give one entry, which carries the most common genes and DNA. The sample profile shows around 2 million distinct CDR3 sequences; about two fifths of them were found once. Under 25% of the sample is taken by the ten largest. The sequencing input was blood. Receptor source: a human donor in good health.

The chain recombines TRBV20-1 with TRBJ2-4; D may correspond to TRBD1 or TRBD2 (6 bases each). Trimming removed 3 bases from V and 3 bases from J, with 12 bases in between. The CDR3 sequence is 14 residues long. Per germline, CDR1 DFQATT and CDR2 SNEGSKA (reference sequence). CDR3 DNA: TGCAGTGCTAGTCGGGGGCTGAGCAAAAACATTCAGTACTTC. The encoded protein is CSASRGLSKNIQYF.

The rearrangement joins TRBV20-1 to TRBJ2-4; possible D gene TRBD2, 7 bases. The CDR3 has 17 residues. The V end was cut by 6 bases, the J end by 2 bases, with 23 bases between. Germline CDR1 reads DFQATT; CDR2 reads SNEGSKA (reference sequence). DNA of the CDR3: TGCAGTGCCCTAGACCCCGCGCGGGGGCGCACCAAAAACATTCAGTACTTC. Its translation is CSALDPARGRTKNIQYF.

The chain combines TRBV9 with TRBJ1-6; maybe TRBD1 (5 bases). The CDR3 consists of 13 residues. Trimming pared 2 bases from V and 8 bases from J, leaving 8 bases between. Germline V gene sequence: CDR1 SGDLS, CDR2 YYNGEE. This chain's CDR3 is CASSVMGDSPLHF. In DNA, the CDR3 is TGTGCCAGCAGCGTTATGGGGGATTCACCCCTCCACTTT.

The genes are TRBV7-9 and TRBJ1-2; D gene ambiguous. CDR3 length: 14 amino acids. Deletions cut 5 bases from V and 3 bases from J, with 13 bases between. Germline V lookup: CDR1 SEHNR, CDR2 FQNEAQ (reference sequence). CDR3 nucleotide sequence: TGTGCCAGCAGCGGAGCGGGCGAAGACTATGGCTACACCTTC. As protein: CASSGAGEDYGYTF.

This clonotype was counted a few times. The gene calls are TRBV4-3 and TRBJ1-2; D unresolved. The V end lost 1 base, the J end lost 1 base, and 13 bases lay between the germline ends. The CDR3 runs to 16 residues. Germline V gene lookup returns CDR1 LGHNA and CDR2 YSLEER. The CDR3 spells CASSQGTPALNYGYTF. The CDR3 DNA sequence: TGCGCCAGCAGCCAAGGGACTCCAGCCCTTAACTATGGCTACACCTTC.

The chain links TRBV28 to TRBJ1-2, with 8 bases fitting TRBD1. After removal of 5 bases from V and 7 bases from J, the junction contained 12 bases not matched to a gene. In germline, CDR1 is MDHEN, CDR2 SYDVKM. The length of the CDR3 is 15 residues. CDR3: CASSMGRTGKGGYTF. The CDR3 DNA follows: TGTGCCAGCAGTATGGGTCGGACAGGGAAGGGTGGCTACACCTTC.

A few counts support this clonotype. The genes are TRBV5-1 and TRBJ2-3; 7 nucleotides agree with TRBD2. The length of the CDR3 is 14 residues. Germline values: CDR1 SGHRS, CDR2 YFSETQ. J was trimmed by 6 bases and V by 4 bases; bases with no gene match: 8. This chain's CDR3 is CASSPQGRVDTQYF. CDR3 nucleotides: TGCGCCAGCAGCCCTCAAGGGAGGGTGGATACGCAGTATTTT.

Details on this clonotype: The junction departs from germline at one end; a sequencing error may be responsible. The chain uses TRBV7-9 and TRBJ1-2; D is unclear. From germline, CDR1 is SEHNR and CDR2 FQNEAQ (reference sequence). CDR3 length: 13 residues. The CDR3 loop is CANSFDVFSGYTF. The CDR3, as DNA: TGTGCCAACAGCTTTGACGTGTTTTCGGGCTACACCTTC.

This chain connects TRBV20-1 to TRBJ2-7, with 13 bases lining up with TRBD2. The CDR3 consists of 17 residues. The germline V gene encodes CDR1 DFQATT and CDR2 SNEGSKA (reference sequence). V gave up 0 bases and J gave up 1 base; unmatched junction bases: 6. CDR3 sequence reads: CSARDRATSGGSYEQYF. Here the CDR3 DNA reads TGCAGTGCTAGAGATCGAGCGACTAGCGGGGGGTCCTACGAGCAGTACTTC.

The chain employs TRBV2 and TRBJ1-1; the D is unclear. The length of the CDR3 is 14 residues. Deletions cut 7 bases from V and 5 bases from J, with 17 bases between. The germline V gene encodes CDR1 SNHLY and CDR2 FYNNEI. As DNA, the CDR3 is TGTGCCAGCACCCTAGGGTCCAGAGGGACTGAAGCTTTCTTT. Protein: CASTLGSRGTEAFF.

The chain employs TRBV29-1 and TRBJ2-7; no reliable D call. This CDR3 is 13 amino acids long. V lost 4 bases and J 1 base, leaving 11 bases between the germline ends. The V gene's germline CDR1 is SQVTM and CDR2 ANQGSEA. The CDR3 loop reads CSVVLPFSYEQYF. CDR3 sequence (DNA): TGCAGCGTTGTGCTCCCATTTTCCTACGAGCAGTACTTC.

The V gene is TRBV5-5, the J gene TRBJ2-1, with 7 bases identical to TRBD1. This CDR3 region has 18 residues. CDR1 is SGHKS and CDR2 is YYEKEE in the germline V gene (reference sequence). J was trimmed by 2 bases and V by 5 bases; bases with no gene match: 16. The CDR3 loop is CASRWGRTGTDTYNEQFF. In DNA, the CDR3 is TGTGCCAGCAGGTGGGGACGGACCGGGACAGATACCTACAATGAGCAGTTCTTC.

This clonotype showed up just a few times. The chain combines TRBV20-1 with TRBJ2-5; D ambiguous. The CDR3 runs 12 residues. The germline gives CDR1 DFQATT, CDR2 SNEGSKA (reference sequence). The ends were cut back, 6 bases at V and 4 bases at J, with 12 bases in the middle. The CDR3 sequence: CSASSWGETQYF. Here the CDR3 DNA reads TGCAGTGCCAGTTCGTGGGGAGAGACCCAGTACTTC.

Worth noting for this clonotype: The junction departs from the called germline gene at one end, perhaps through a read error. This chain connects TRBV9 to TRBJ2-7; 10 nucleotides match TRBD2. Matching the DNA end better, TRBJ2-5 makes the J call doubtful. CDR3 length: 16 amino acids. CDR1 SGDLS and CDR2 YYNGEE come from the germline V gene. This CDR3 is CASSVEERGGRETQYF. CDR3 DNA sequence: TGTGCCAGTAGCGTAGAGGAGCGGGGGGGCCGAGAGACCCAGTACTTC.

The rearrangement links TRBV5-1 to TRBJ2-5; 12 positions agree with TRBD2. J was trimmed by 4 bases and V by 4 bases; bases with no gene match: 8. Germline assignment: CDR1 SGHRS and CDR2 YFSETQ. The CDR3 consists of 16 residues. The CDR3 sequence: CASSLQTSGGRETQYF. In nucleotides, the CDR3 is TGCGCCAGCAGCCTCCAGACTAGCGGGGGTCGAGAGACCCAGTACTTC.

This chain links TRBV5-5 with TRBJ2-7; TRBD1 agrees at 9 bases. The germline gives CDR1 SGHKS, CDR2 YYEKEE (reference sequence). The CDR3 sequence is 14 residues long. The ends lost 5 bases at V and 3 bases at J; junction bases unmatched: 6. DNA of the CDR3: TGTGCCAGCAGATCGGGACAGGGAGGCTACGAGCAGTACTTC. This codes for CASRSGQGGYEQYF.

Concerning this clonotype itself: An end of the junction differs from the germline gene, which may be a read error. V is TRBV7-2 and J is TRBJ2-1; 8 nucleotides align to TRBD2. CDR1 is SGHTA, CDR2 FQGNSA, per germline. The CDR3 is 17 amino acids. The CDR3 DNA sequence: TGTGTCAGCAGCTTAGTTGCGGGGGGCCCCTCTGTGGATGAGCAGTTCTTC. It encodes CVSSLVAGGPSVDEQFF.

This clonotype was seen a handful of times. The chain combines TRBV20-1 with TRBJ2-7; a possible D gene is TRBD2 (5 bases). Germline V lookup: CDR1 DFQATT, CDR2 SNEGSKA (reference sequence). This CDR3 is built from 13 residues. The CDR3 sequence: CSSTKTGYYEQYF. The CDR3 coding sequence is TGCAGCTCAACTAAGACGGGATACTACGAGCAGTACTTC.

Here the CDR3 DNA reads TGTGCCAGCAGCCGGGACAGGGGAGTCTACAATGAGCAGTTCTTC. Its protein product is CASSRDRGVYNEQFF. V gene TRBV5-6 combines with J gene TRBJ2-1, with TRBD1 matching 10 bases. The CDR3 has 15 amino acids. V trimming: 4 bases; J trimming: 3 bases; junction bases outside the gene matches: 4. Per germline, CDR1 SGHDT and CDR2 YYEEEE.

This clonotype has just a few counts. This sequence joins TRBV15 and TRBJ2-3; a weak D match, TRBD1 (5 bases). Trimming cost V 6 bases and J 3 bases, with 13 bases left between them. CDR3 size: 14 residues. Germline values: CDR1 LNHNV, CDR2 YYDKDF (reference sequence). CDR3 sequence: CATSPKGSTDTQYF. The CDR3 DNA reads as TGTGCCACCAGTCCGAAGGGGTCGACAGATACGCAGTATTTT.

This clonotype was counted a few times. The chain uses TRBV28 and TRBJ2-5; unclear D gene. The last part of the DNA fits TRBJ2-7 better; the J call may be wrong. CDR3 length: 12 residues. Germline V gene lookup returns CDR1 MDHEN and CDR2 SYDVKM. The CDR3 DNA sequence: TGTGCCAGCACTTATCTGGGTGACGAGCAGTACTTC. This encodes CASTYLGDEQYF.

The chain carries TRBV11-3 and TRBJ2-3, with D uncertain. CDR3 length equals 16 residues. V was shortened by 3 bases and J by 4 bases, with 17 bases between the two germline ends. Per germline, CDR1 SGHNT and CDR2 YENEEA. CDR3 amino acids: CASSLVLLSPPDTQYF. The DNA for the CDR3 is TGTGCCAGCAGCTTGGTTCTGCTTAGTCCCCCAGATACGCAGTATTTT. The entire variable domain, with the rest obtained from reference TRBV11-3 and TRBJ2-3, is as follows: EAGVVQSPRYKIIEKKQPVAFWCNPISGHNTLYWYLQNLGQGPELLIRYENEEAVDDSQLPKDRFSAERLKGVDSTLKIQPAELGDSAVYLCASSLVLLSPPDTQYFGPGTRLTVL.

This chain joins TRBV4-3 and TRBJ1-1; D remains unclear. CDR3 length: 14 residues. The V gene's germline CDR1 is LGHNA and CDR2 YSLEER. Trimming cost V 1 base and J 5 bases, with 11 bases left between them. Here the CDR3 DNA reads TGCGCCAGCAGCCAAGCTTACGGTTTGACTGAAGCTTTCTTT. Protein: CASSQAYGLTEAFF.

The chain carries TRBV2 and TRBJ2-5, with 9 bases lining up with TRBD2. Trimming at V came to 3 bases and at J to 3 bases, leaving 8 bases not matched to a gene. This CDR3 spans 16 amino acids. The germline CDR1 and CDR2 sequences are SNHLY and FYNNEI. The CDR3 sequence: CASSDAVTSGKETQYF. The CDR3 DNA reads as TGTGCCAGCAGTGACGCAGTGACTAGCGGAAAAGAGACCCAGTACTTC.

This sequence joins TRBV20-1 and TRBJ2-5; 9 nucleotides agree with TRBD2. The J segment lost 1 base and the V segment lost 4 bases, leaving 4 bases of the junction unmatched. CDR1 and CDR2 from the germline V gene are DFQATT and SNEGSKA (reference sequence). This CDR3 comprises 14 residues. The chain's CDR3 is CSAIGAGGQETQYF. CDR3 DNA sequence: TGCAGTGCTATAGGAGCGGGGGGCCAAGAGACCCAGTACTTC.

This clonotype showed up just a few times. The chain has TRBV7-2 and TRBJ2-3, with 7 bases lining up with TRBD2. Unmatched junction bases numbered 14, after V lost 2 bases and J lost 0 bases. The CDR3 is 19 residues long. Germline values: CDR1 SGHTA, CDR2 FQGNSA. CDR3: CASSLRLAVLEVSTDTQYF. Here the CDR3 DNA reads TGTGCCAGCAGCTTACGGCTAGCGGTATTGGAGGTTAGCACAGATACGCAGTATTTT. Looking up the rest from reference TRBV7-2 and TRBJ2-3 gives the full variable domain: GAGVSQSPSNKVTEKGKDVELRCDPISGHTALYWYRQSLGQGLEFLIYFQGNSAPDKSGLPSDRFSAERTGGSVSTLTIQRTQQEDSAVYLCASSLRLAVLEVSTDTQYFGPGTRLTVL.